The sequence of this T cell receptor (beta chain) was determined in a study of T-cell reconstitution after alpha-beta-depleted transplantation in children (dated by TCRdb to 2016 to 2017). Looking at the study overall: Using TCR repertoire profiling, the study followed T-cell immune reconstitution in a quantitative way in children after TCRalphabeta/CD19-depleted allogeneic hematopoietic cell transplantation. What the study reported, not specific to this receptor: In some patients, the high TCRbeta diversity seen at day 60 was put down to recipient T cells and intrathymic progenitors that had survived conditioning. The frequencies of hyperexpanded clones fell over the following months, and after one year, T-cell counts and TCRbeta diversity were mostly attributed to newly produced T cells. The apparently early recovery of alphabetaT-cell counts about two months after transplant reportedly depended on only several hundred rapidly expanded clones that came from non-depleted graft cells.

In this sample, this clonotype turned up many times. This receptor's antigen is unknown. Base qualities are not at hand, and no much larger clone is one base apart. CDR1 and CDR2 (SEHNR, FQNEAQ) derive from the germline V gene (reference sequence). The CDR3, cysteine through phenylalanine, is 16 amino acids long. The read is trimmed to its CDR3 DNA, 48 bases read in frame from base 1. Trimming leaves V shorter by 5 bases and J shorter by 5 bases, with the junction holding 12 bases beyond the gene matches. The library came from PCR. The listed sequencing device is Illumina HiSeq 2500. TCR libraries were prepared with molecular barcoding, using unique molecular identifiers to normalize TCRbeta repertoire quantification. TCRdb itself trimmed the public reads at Q25 with fastp, ran MiXCR and retained productive beta chains. Rows with a matching CDR3 protein are joined into one entry that keeps the most common DNA and genes. A total of nearly 250,000 distinct CDR3 sequences appear in this sample, 7.5% to 9.5% of them only once. The ten largest clones represent 6% to 7% of the sample.

The treatment or condition label of this sample denotes: allogeneic hematopoietic cell transplantation with graft depleted of TCRalphabeta T cells and CD19 B cells. TCRalphabeta/CD19-depleted allogeneic hematopoietic cell grafts were given to the transplant recipients, all of whom were children. The sequence was obtained from a male patient younger than 18 who had a stem cell transplant for acute lymphoblastic leukemia, so the T cells may come from the graft donor. The chain was built from TRBV7-9 and TRBJ1-2; 9 junctional bases match TRBD1. The sample was PBMCs, mostly from graft donor cells, taken 180 days after TCRalphabeta/CD19-depleted stem cell transplant. CDR3 sequence: CASSRSVRTGVYGYTF. The sequenced DNA: TGTGCCAGCAGCCGATCGGTACGGACAGGGGTGTATGGCTACACCTTC.